Each of the 6 T cell receptor beta chains below was sequenced from the same sample in a study of T cell changes during pregnancy in multiple sclerosis. Produced via immunoSEQ multiplex PCR; TCRdb's table is partial and in-frame only. The table lists 69,000 or so clones, approximately 91% of them singletons. Sequenced here: peripheral blood, sampled in the third trimester of pregnancy. These receptors all stem from a female donor with multiple sclerosis, enrolled in a pregnancy study.

The chain has TRBV7-2 and TRBJ2-1; 13 positions agree with TRBD2. The CDR3 sequence is 15 residues long. The V gene's germline CDR1 is SGHTA and CDR2 FQGNSA. J lost 7 bases, V lost 7 bases, and 7 bases had no gene match. The CDR3 loop reads CASTRTSGGWNEQFF. The CDR3 coding sequence is TGTGCCAGCACCAGGACTAGCGGGGGTTGGAATGAGCAGTTCTTC.

The chain has TRBV20-1 and TRBJ2-5; D is undetermined. The CDR3 is made up of 10 amino acids. Germline lookup yields CDR1 DFQATT and CDR2 SNEGSKA (reference sequence). V gave up 6 bases and J gave up 1 base, with 3 bases separating them. The CDR3 here is CSAAQETQYF. The CDR3 DNA is TGCAGTGCAGCCCAAGAGACCCAGTACTTC.

In DNA, the CDR3 is TGTGCCACCCGTCGGGGGATGTATGAAAAACTGTTTTTT. It specifies CATRRGMYEKLFF. The chain recombines TRBV15 with TRBJ1-4; TRBD1 might be the D (5 bases). The CDR3 length is 13 residues. The V gene's germline CDR1 is LNHNV and CDR2 YYDKDF (reference sequence). Trimming stripped 8 bases from V and 6 bases from J, with 13 bases between.

The V gene is TRBV19, the J gene TRBJ2-7, with TRBD1 matching 8 bases. J was trimmed by 3 bases and V by 5 bases; bases with no gene match: 6. The CDR3 has 14 residues. Germline V lookup: CDR1 LNHDA, CDR2 SQIVND (reference sequence). The CDR3: CASSLAGGFYEQYF. DNA for the CDR3: TGTGCCAGTAGTTTGGCAGGGGGCTTCTACGAGCAGTACTTC. The whole variable domain, remainder taken from reference TRBV19 and TRBJ2-7, is DGGITQSPKYLFRKEGQNVTLSCEQNLNHDAMYWYRQDPGQGLRLIYYSQIVNDFQKGDIAEGYSVSREKKESFPLTVTSAQKNPTAFYLCASSLAGGFYEQYFGPGTRLTVT.

This clone has a handful of counts. The gene calls are TRBV27 and TRBJ2-3; a weak D match, TRBD2 (5 bases). The CDR3 is 13 amino acids. V was shortened by 3 bases and J by 4 bases, with 8 bases between the two germline ends. CDR1 MNHEY and CDR2 SMNVEV come from the germline V gene (reference sequence). The CDR3 here is CASSFEGPDTQYF. DNA of the CDR3: TGTGCCAGCAGTTTCGAGGGCCCAGATACGCAGTATTTT.

The CDR3 DNA sequence: TGTGCCACCAGCAGGCCCACCGGGACAGGGCACTACGAGCAGTACTTC. Translated, it gives CATSRPTGTGHYEQYF. The chain has TRBV15 and TRBJ2-7; 9 positions match TRBD1. The germline gives CDR1 LNHNV, CDR2 YYDKDF (reference sequence). The CDR3 is made up of 16 amino acids. The V and J ends lost 3 bases and 3 bases, in that order; junction bases with no gene match: 9.